The TCR beta chain under discussion was sequenced for a study of shared clonotypes between healthy human individuals (dated by TCRdb to about 2020). About the study as a whole: Two women and a few men aged 18 to 49 years were included in the cohort. For each donor, CD4 naive and CD4 memory were each given three plates, CD8 naive was given two plates, and CD8 memory was given one plate. Different laboratories and diverse techniques were used to prepare libraries and sequence TCR repertoires, to increase sequencing depth and limit assay-specific biases. Per donor, leukapheresis produced somewhere between about 0.85 and 8.9 billion PBMCs. Blood TCR repertoires of four to six healthy adults were deeply sequenced to estimate repertoire size and the extent of clonotype sharing between individuals.

Using the deep immunoSEQ assay, multiplex PCR amplified TCR CDR3 regions from genomic DNA. Extracted genomic DNA from each cell subset was spread evenly across all wells of several immunoSEQ 96-well plates, with each plate serving as a replicate. For sorted subsets, 200 to 250 ng of genomic DNA, equivalent to 25,000 to 35,000 T cell genomes, went into each replicate PCR. Purified libraries were quantified with a Qubit 3.0 fluorometer, sized on a Bioanalyzer 2100, and re-quantified with the KAPA Library Quantification kit. A separate single-read 150-cycle Illumina NextSeq 550 flow cell was used to sequence each immunoSEQ 96-well plate. Per the original workflow: The immunoSEQ output contained only junctional sequences without quality scores, so filtering could not match that applied to full-length reads. To assign V/J genes and CDR3, sequences were annotated using PyIR, a Python wrapper for IgBLAST v1.9, with IMGT germline references. Any read was removed if the V/J assignment was weak (E-value above 1e-6), the CDR3 was missing, or the read contained stop codons, out-of-frame junctions, or ambiguous translated residues. V3J clonotypes were defined by identical inferred V gene, J gene, and CDR3 amino acid sequence. Percentage overlap between repertoires was calculated by dividing the number of shared unique clonotypes by the size of the smaller repertoire. Repertoire richness was assessed with RTK rarefaction, the Chao1 estimator, and Recon v2.1 estimates of unobserved clonotypes. OLGA was used to compute generation probabilities for all TCRbeta clonotypes that the gDNA method yielded from a few donors. TCRdb carries this immuneACCESS record with in-frame sequences only. Its versions omit some clonotypes, under half of them owing to an unresolved V gene in the studies checked, with the rest unexplained. Clone size and V and J calls were adopted from that table, with D and trimming inferred from the DNA. A total of more than 1.2 million clones appear in this sample, about 98.5% of them only once. The ten largest clones add up to about 0.4% of the sample.

Comment on this clone: The antigen this receptor binds is unknown. The sample holds no much larger clone one base away, and base qualities are not on file.

V trim: 3 bases; J trim: 5 bases; unmatched bases: 4. The germline V gene sets CDR1 to SGHTA and CDR2 to FQGNSA. The CDR3 runs 16 amino acids, cysteine and phenylalanine included. CDR3 DNA only is kept here, 48 bases in frame from base 1. The donors were healthy, HIV-negative adults who had no recently reported acute infections or vaccinations. Every donor was a Caucasian adult residing in Nashville, Tennessee, USA. Magnetic negative selection was used to enrich CD4+ T cells, after which naive cells were positively selected on CD45RA and the negative fraction became the memory subset. Blood was collected by leukapheresis, and PBMCs were isolated by Ficoll-Histopaque density gradient centrifugation and then cryopreserved in liquid nitrogen vapor phase. Purity and quantity of every magnetically sorted T cell population were checked by analytical flow cytometry. Genomic DNA was isolated from every sorted fraction and measured by UV absorbance on a Nanodrop 2000c.

Broader findings and caveats from the paper: Pairwise subsampling indicated that sequencing depth was expected to affect the degree of clonotype sharing among donors. Even with the large sequencing depth, rarefaction of the sorted-subset datasets indicated that sequencing was incomplete. Naive subsets generally had larger estimated clonotype richness than memory subsets did. Only blood was sampled, and tissue TCR repertoires likely differ from those in blood. Higher generation probabilities were observed for clonotypes shared by all four sorted-subset donors than for non-shared clonotypes. The genetic and exposure-history diversity represented was limited by the small number of donors. When a few donors were compared, the shared fraction of clonotypes was around 5% for naive CD4, less than 4% for naive CD8, about 2.4% for memory CD4, and about 0.36% for memory CD8.

The chain is encoded by TRBV7-2 joined to TRBJ2-3, with TRBD2 matching 14 junction bases. This TCR derives from a young man in good health. Source material: naive CD4+ T cells sorted from blood. The cell subset or site label of this sample denotes: CD45RA+ positively selected. In nucleotides, the sequence is TGTGCCAGCAGCTTTAGACTAGCGGGAGGGAGAGATACGCAGTATTTT. Its protein is CASSFRLAGGRDTQYF.